A selection of T cell receptor beta chains follows, all from one sample in a study of cytomegalovirus exposure and HLA in healthy donors. Repertoires were generated with immunoSEQ multiplex PCR, while TCRdb's copy carries only in-frame clones and drops some. This table has a few hundred thousand clones, 65% to 90% appearing once. Sequenced sample: PBMCs. The receptors were gathered from a girl aged 10 to 17 in good health and CMV-seronegative. Each CDR3 is given with its conserved first and last residue. D genes are given only for firm matches. Some rows have no size entry. The others give once, few or many, or a class for an expanded clone.

v_call,d_call,clone_size,j_call,cdr3_nt,cdr3_aa
TRBV14,NA,NA,TRBJ1-1,TGTGCCAGCAGCCAAGACCGTCAGGGGCGGACCACTGAAGCTTTCTTT,CASSQDRQGRTTEAFF
TRBV28,NA,NA,TRBJ2-1,TGTGCCAGCTCTATAATCGGGATGAAGCAGTTCTTC,CASSIIGMKQFF
TRBV27,TRBD1,few,TRBJ1-6,TGTGCCAGCAGTTTCCACGGGACAGCTAATTCACCCCTCCACTTT,CASSFHGTANSPLHF
TRBV28,TRBD1,NA,TRBJ2-7,TGTGCCAGCAGGGGACAGATCTACGAGCAGTACTTC,CASRGQIYEQYF
TRBV28,NA,few,TRBJ1-5,TGTGCCAGCAGTTTGAGTCAGCCCCAGCATTTT,CASSLSQPQHF
TRBV28,NA,NA,TRBJ1-1,TGTGCCAGCGGGGCCCTTGGGGATACAGAAGATGAAGCTTTCTTT,CASGALGDTEDEAFF
TRBV6-1,TRBD1,NA,TRBJ1-2,TGTGCCAGCAGTGAAGTTGAGTGGACAGGGAATGGCTACACCTTC,CASSEVEWTGNGYTF
TRBV28,NA,NA,TRBJ1-2,TGTGCCAGCGGGCCAGCTAACTATGGCTACACCTTC,CASGPANYGYTF
TRBV5-1,TRBD1,NA,TRBJ1-6,TGCGCCAGCAGCTGGGGACAGGAGACCTATAATTCACCCCTCCACTTT,CASSWGQETYNSPLHF
TRBV2,NA,NA,TRBJ2-3,TGTGCCAGCACCTACCGACTCGGAGCGGGCGCCACAGATACGCAGTATTTT,CASTYRLGAGATDTQYF
TRBV9,TRBD2,NA,TRBJ2-3,TGTGCCAGTACGCGGGAGGGCCGTCGGACAGATACGCAGTATTTT,CASTREGRRTDTQYF
TRBV20-1,NA,NA,TRBJ1-4,TGCAGTGCTCGGAGTCATGAAAAACTGTTTTTT,CSARSHEKLFF
TRBV5-4,NA,few,TRBJ1-1,TGTGCCAGCAGCTTGGCGGGGGGACCGGGCACTGAAGCTTTCTTT,CASSLAGGPGTEAFF
TRBV15,TRBD1,once,TRBJ1-3,TGTGCCACCAGCAGGAAGACAGGGGATGGAAACACCATATATTTT,CATSRKTGDGNTIYF
TRBV2,NA,NA,TRBJ2-1,TGTGCCAGCAGTGCCGGCGGGGTCTCCTACAATGAGCAGTTCTTC,CASSAGGVSYNEQFF
TRBV29-1,TRBD1,NA,TRBJ1-2,TGCAGCGGGGGGCCACAGGGGATTAACTATGGCTACACCTTC,CSGGPQGINYGYTF
TRBV28,TRBD1,NA,TRBJ2-7,TGTGCCAGCAGTTTATTATTAAGTAGGGACAGGACTTACGAGCAGTACTTC,CASSLLLSRDRTYEQYF
TRBV9,TRBD1,once,TRBJ1-1,TGTGCCAGCAGCTCAGGGGGAGACAGCACGAACACTGAAGCTTTCTTT,CASSSGGDSTNTEAFF
TRBV5-4,TRBD1,NA,TRBJ1-2,TGTGCCAGCAGCCTGACAGGGAATGGCTACACCTTC,CASSLTGNGYTF
TRBV7-9,NA,NA,TRBJ1-6,TGTGCCAGCAGCTTCGGGACTCAAAATTCACCCCTCCACTTT,CASSFGTQNSPLHF
TRBV7-9,TRBD1,NA,TRBJ2-7,TGTGCCAGCAGCTTAGGGCCCACAGGGGCCTACGAGCAGTACTTC,CASSLGPTGAYEQYF
TRBV6-5,TRBD2,NA,TRBJ2-7,TGTGCCAGCAGGGCTAGCGGGGGTAGGGTACAGTACTTC,CASRASGGRVQYF
TRBV4-3,NA,NA,TRBJ2-3,TGCGCCAGCAGCCAAGATGGAGGGGCGGATACGCAGTATTTT,CASSQDGGADTQYF
TRBV28,NA,once,TRBJ1-1,TGTGCCAGCAGTGGGACATTGGGGGGCGGGAGCACTGAAGCTTTCTTT,CASSGTLGGGSTEAFF
TRBV28,TRBD1,NA,TRBJ1-2,TGTGCCAGCAGTTCCTTACAGGGGGCGCTTGGCTACACCTTC,CASSSLQGALGYTF
TRBV15,NA,NA,TRBJ1-3,TGTGCCACCAGCAGAGATCGGGGGAGGGGAAACACCATATATTTT,CATSRDRGRGNTIYF
TRBV21-1,NA,NA,TRBJ2-5,TGTGCCAGCAGCCGCTCCCGACGGAGCGGGAGTGAGACCCAGTACTTC,CASSRSRRSGSETQYF
TRBV9,NA,NA,TRBJ1-5,TGTGCCAGCAGCGCAACAGGCAATCAGCCCCAGCATTTT,CASSATGNQPQHF
TRBV27,NA,NA,TRBJ2-7,TGTGCCAGCAGTATCAACGGGATAACCTACGAGCAGTACTTC,CASSINGITYEQYF
TRBV5-6,TRBD1,NA,TRBJ1-1,TGTGCCAGCAGCGCCAGACAGGGGAGGACTGAAGCTTTCTTT,CASSARQGRTEAFF
TRBV30,TRBD1,NA,TRBJ1-5,TGTGCCTGGAGTGTACAGGGGGGAAATCAGCCCCAGCATTTT,CAWSVQGGNQPQHF
TRBV6-1,TRBD2,NA,TRBJ2-7,TGTGCCAGCAGTGAACGGGCTAGCGGGCGCAGCTCCTACGAGCAGTACTTC,CASSERASGRSSYEQYF
TRBV19,NA,once,TRBJ2-7,TGTGCCAGTAGTACGACAGGAAATACCTACGAGCAGTACTTC,CASSTTGNTYEQYF
TRBV27,TRBD1,NA,TRBJ1-5,TGTGCCAGCAGTCCGACCGGGACAGGGAAGAGCAATCAGCCCCAGCATTTT,CASSPTGTGKSNQPQHF
TRBV11-2,TRBD1,NA,TRBJ1-1,TGTGCCAGCAGCTTTATGACAGGGCGAATGAACACTGAAGCTTTCTTT,CASSFMTGRMNTEAFF
TRBV4-2,TRBD2,NA,TRBJ2-1,TGTGCCAGCAGCCTCGGGACTAGCGGGAGTGTCTCCTACAATGAGCAGTTCTTC,CASSLGTSGSVSYNEQFF
TRBV4-2,TRBD2,NA,TRBJ2-3,TGTGCCAGCAGCCAATCCCTTGCGGGGGGAAGCACAGATACGCAGTATTTT,CASSQSLAGGSTDTQYF
TRBV18,NA,NA,TRBJ1-1,TGTGCCAGCTCACCATGGGACTTGGAAGACACTGAAGCTTTCTTT,CASSPWDLEDTEAFF
TRBV19,NA,NA,TRBJ1-6,TGTGCCAGTATCCAGGGGTTCAATTCACCCCTCCACTTT,CASIQGFNSPLHF
TRBV6-5,NA,NA,TRBJ1-1,TGTGCCAGCAATTCCCACAGGAGCACTGAAGCTTTCTTT,CASNSHRSTEAFF
TRBV6-5,TRBD1,NA,TRBJ2-7,TGTGCCAGCAGTCCCCCGGGACAGAGGAAAGAGCAGTACTTC,CASSPPGQRKEQYF
TRBV7-2,NA,NA,TRBJ1-3,TGTGCCAGCAGCTTAGAGAGGGGAGGTGGAAACACCATATATTTT,CASSLERGGGNTIYF
TRBV6-5,TRBD1,once,TRBJ2-7,TGTGCCAGCACCCGATCCGGGACAGGGGTAGGGGAGCAGTACTTC,CASTRSGTGVGEQYF
TRBV7-9,NA,once,TRBJ1-1,TGTGCCAGCAGCTTAGGATCCGGGAACACTGAAGCTTTCTTT,CASSLGSGNTEAFF
TRBV7-8,TRBD1,NA,TRBJ1-4,TGTGCCAGCAGCCCGGGACAGAGTAATGAAAAACTGTTTTTT,CASSPGQSNEKLFF
TRBV9,TRBD2,once,TRBJ2-1,TGTGCCAGCAGCGTAGTCCCAGCGGGGGGCCAGGACAATGAGCAGTTCTTC,CASSVVPAGGQDNEQFF
TRBV5-1,TRBD1,NA,TRBJ1-2,TGCGCCAGCAGCCTTGGACAGGGCCCTTCACTTTCCTATGGCTACACCTTC,CASSLGQGPSLSYGYTF
TRBV28,NA,NA,TRBJ1-2,TGTGCCAGCAGTTTACAGGACACTCGACTCGATGGCTACACCTTC,CASSLQDTRLDGYTF
TRBV30,NA,NA,TRBJ1-2,TGTGCCGAAGAGGGAGTTATGAGCTATGGCTACACCTTC,CAEEGVMSYGYTF
TRBV2,TRBD2,NA,TRBJ2-2,TGTGCCAGCAGTCTAGCGGGGGGGCGCGGGGAGCTGTTTTTT,CASSLAGGRGELFF
TRBV6-1,NA,NA,TRBJ1-1,TGTGCCAGCAGCCTGGACAGTTGGACTGAAGCTTTCTTT,CASSLDSWTEAFF
TRBV28,NA,NA,TRBJ2-7,TGTGCCAGCAGTCTAAAACAGATTTCCTACGAGCAGTACTTC,CASSLKQISYEQYF
TRBV6-6,TRBD2,NA,TRBJ2-2,TGTGCCAGCAGTTACCCAATAGCGGGCGGGGAGCTGTTTTTT,CASSYPIAGGELFF
TRBV25-1,TRBD1,NA,TRBJ1-2,TGTGCCAGCAGTGAACTTGGGCAGGGGGGAGGCTACACCTTC,CASSELGQGGGYTF
TRBV23-1,NA,NA,TRBJ1-5,TGCGCCAGCAGTCCCACCGGGGGGGACAACTCAGGGCGACAGCCCCAGCATTTT,CASSPTGGDNSGRQPQHF
TRBV13,TRBD2,NA,TRBJ2-1,TGTGCCAGCAGCTTGTATCAAAATTTGGCGGGGGGAGGGTCCTACAATGAGCAGTTCTTC,CASSLYQNLAGGGSYNEQFF
TRBV5-1,NA,NA,TRBJ1-1,TGCGCCAGCAGCTTGGATCCGGGGATGAACACTGAAGCTTTCTTT,CASSLDPGMNTEAFF
TRBV9,NA,NA,TRBJ1-6,TGTGCCAGCAGCGTCGGATGGGGGGGGACTTCACCCCTCCACTTT,CASSVGWGGTSPLHF
TRBV4-3,NA,NA,TRBJ1-5,TGCGCCAGCAGCCAAGATTTAAGCAATCAGCCCCAGCATTTT,CASSQDLSNQPQHF
TRBV25-1,NA,NA,TRBJ2-2,TGTGCCAGCAGGACCGGACTTAGCACCGGGGAGCTGTTTTTT,CASRTGLSTGELFF